This T cell receptor beta chain is drawn from a study of blood T cell repertoires in COVID-19. For the study at large: In each case, the material was cDNA or gDNA derived from T cells, B-cell-depleted T cells, or PBMCs.

The assay was immunoSEQ multiplex PCR, and TCRdb's table has in-frame clones only and misses some. The sample includes about 230,000 clones, over 75% of them seen just once. The TCR originated in a man aged 50 to 59 with COVID-19, enrolled during active disease. Sequenced sample: peripheral blood.

The CDR3 is CASSLAEQTYGYTF. The CDR3, as DNA: TGTGCCAGCAGCTTGGCTGAACAGACGTATGGCTACACCTTC. The rearrangement joins TRBV5-8 to TRBJ1-2; D unclear. Trimming took off 0 bases at V and 5 bases at J, with 11 bases between the two ends. The CDR3 covers 14 residues. CDR1 SGHTS and CDR2 YDEGEE come from the germline V gene.